Included here is one TCR beta chain sequence, with context. What it binds is not known. This entry belongs to a study of beta chain features in type 1 diabetes. Notes on the study in general: PCR could preferentially amplify shorter templates, alike in patients and controls. Individuals with type 1 diabetes displayed fewer insertions and more deletions at VDJ junctions. TCRB CDR3 length was moderately but significantly reduced in all four CD4+ subsets of Type 1 diabetes patients.

TCRB transcripts that were expressed got sequenced, as all of the isolated RNA had been reverse transcribed. TCRdb's table, derived via immunoSEQ multiplex PCR, lists solely in-frame clones and lacks some. Of about 180,000 clones in the sample, around 8% were seen once. All sorted populations exceeded 98% purity. The CDR3 loop spans 11 amino acids. Per germline, CDR1 SGHRS and CDR2 YFSETQ. Trimming shortened V by 7 bases and J by 8 bases, and 10 bases separated the two germline ends. The rearrangement uses TRBV5-1 and TRBJ2-4; a possible D gene is TRBD2 (5 bases). The sequenced sample consisted of central memory CD4+ T cells from blood. The clonotype comes from a woman in her thirties or forties with type 1 diabetes. CDR3: CASAAEDIQYF. DNA of the CDR3: TGCGCCAGCGCTGCGGAGGACATTCAGTACTTC.